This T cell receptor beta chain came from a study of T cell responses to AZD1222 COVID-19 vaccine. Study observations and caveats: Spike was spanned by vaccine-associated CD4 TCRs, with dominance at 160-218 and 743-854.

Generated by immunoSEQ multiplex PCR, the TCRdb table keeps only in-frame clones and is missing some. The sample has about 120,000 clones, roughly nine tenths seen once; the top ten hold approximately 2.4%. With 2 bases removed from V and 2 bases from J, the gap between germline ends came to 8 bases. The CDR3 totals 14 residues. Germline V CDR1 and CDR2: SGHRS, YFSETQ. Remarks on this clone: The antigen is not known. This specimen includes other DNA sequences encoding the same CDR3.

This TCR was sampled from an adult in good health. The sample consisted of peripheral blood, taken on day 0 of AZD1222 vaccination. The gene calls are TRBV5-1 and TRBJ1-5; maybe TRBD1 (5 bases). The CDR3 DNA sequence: TGCGCCAGCAGCTTAGAAGGGGGCAATCAGCCCCAGCATTTT. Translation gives CASSLEGGNQPQHF.